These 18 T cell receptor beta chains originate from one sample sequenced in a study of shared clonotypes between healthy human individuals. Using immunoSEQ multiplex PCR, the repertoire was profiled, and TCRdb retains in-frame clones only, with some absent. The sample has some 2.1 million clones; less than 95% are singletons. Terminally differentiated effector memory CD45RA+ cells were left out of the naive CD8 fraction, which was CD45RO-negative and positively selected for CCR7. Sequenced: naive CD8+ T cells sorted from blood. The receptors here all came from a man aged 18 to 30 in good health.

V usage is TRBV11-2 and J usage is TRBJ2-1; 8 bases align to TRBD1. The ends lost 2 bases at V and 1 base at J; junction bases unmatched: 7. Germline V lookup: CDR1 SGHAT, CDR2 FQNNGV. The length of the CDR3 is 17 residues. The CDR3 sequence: CASSLSSQGASYNEQFF. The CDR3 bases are TGTGCCAGCAGCTTAAGCTCTCAGGGGGCGTCCTACAATGAGCAGTTCTTC.

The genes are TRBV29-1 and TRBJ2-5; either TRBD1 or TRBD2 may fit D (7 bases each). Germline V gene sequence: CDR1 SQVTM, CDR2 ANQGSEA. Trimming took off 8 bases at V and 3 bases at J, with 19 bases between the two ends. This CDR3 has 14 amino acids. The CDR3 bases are TGCAGCACCTTCACAGGGGAGGGGGAAGAGACCCAGTACTTC. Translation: CSTFTGEGEETQYF.

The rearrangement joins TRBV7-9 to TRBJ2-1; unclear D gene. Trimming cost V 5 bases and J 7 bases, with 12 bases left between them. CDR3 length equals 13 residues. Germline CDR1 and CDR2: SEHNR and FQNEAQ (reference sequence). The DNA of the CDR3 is TGTGCCAGCAGCGTTTCCCTTAGTAATGAGCAGTTCTTC. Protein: CASSVSLSNEQFF.

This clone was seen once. This CDR3 is CASSQGEGVTNEQFF. The DNA of the CDR3 is TGTGCCAGCAGCCAAGGGGAAGGGGTCACCAATGAGCAGTTCTTC. V usage is TRBV14 and J usage is TRBJ2-1; perhaps TRBD1 as D (5 bases). V was cut by 1 base and J by 6 bases, with 13 bases left in between. The CDR3 covers 15 residues. Looked up from germline, CDR1 is SGHDN and CDR2 is FVKESK.

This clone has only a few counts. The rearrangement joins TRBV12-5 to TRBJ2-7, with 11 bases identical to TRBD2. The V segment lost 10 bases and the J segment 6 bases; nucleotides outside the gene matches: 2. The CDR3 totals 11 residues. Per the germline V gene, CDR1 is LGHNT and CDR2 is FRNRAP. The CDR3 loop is CATLAGVEQYF. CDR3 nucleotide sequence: TGTGCTACACTAGCGGGAGTCGAGCAGTACTTC.

The CDR3 DNA is TGTGCCAGTAGTATTGAAGCGGGAGTCTCAAATGAGCAGTTCTTC. This encodes CASSIEAGVSNEQFF. The genes are TRBV19 and TRBJ2-1; 8 bases agree with TRBD2. This CDR3 region has 15 residues. V shed 3 bases and J 7 bases; nucleotides not matched to a gene: 8. Germline V lookup: CDR1 LNHDA, CDR2 SQIVND (reference sequence).

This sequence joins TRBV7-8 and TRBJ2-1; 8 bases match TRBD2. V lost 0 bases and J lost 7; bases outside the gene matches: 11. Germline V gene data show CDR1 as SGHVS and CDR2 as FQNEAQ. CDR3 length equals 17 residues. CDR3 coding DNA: TGTGCCAGCAGCTTAGCCGGAGCGGGAGATTTGGGGAATGAGCAGTTCTTC. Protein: CASSLAGAGDLGNEQFF.

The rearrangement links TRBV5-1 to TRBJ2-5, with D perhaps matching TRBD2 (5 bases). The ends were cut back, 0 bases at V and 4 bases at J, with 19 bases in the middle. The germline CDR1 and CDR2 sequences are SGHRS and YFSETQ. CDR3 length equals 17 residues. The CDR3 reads CASSLGLLDRSPETQYF. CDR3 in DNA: TGCGCCAGCAGCTTGGGACTATTGGACCGATCCCCAGAGACCCAGTACTTC.

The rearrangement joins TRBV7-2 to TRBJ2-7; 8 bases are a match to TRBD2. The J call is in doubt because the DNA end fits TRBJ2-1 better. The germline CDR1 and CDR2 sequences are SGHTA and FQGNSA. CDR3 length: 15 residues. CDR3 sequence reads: CASSLSGGPYNEQFF. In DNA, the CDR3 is TGTGCCAGCAGCTTAAGCGGGGGTCCCTACAATGAGCAGTTCTTC.

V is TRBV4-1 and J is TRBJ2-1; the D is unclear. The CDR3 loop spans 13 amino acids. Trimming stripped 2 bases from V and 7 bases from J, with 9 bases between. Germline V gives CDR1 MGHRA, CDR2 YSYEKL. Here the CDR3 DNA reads TGCGCCAGCAGCCAAAGTAGGGTTAATGAGCAGTTCTTC. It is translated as CASSQSRVNEQFF.

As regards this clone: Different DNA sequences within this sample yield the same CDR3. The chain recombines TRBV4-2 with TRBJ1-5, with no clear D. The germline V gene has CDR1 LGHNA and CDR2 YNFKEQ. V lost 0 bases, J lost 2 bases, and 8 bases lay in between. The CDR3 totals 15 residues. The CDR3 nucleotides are TGTGCCAGCAGCCAAGATGAGGGTGGCAATCAGCCCCAGCATTTT. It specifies CASSQDEGGNQPQHF.

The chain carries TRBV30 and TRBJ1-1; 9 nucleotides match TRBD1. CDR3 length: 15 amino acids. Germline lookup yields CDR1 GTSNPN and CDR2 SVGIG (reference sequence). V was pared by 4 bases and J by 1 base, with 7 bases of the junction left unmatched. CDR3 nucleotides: TGTGCCTGGATGACCGGGACAGGGAAGAACACTGAAGCTTTCTTT. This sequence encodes CAWMTGTGKNTEAFF. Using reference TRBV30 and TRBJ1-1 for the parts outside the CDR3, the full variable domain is SQTIHQWPATLVQPVGSPLSLECTVEGTSNPNLYWYRQAAGRGLQLLFYSVGIGQISSEVPQNLSASRPQDRQFILSSKKLLLSDSGFYLCAWMTGTGKNTEAFFGQGTRLTVV.

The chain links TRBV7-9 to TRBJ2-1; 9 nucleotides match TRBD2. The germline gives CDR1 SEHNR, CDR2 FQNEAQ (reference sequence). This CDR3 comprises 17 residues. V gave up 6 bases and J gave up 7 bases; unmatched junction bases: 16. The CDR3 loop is CASRYNRAGGKRNEQFF. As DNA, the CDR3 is TGTGCCAGCAGGTATAACAGAGCGGGAGGAAAGAGAAATGAGCAGTTCTTC.

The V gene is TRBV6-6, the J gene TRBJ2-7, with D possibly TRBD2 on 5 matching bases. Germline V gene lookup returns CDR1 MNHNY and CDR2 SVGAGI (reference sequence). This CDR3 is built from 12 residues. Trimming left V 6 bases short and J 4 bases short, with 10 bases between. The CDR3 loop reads CASRAEVYEQYF. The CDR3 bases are TGTGCCAGCAGAGCGGAAGTGTACGAGCAGTACTTC.

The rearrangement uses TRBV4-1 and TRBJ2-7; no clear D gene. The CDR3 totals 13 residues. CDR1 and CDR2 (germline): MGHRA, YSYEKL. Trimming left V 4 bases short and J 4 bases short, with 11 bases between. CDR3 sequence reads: CASSLASDYEQYF. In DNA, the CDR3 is TGCGCCAGCAGCCTCGCTTCAGATTACGAGCAGTACTTC.

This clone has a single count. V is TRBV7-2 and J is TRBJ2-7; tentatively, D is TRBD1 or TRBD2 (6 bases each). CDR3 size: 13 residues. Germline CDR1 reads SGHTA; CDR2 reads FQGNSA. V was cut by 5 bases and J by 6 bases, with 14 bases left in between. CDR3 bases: TGTGCCAGCAGCCCCATTAGGGGGGTCGAGCAGTACTTC. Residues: CASSPIRGVEQYF. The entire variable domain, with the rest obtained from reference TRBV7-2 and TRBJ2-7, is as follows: GAGVSQSPSNKVTEKGKDVELRCDPISGHTALYWYRQSLGQGLEFLIYFQGNSAPDKSGLPSDRFSAERTGGSVSTLTIQRTQQEDSAVYLCASSPIRGVEQYFGPGTRLTVT.

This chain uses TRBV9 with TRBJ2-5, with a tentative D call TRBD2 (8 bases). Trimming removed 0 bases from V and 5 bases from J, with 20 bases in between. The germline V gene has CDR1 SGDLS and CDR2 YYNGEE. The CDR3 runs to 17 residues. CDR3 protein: CASSVGRGAAGVETQYF. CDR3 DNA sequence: TGTGCCAGCAGCGTAGGCAGGGGGGCAGCGGGAGTGGAGACCCAGTACTTC.

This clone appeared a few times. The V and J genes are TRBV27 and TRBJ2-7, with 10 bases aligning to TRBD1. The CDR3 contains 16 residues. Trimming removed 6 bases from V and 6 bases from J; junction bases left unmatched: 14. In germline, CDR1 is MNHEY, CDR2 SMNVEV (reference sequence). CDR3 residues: CASSPSPTGGKREQYF. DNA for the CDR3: TGTGCCAGCAGCCCCTCCCCGACAGGGGGCAAACGCGAGCAGTACTTC.